A single sample gave rise to the 8 T cell receptor beta chains below, sequenced in a study of T cell responses to AZD1222 COVID-19 vaccine. The method was immunoSEQ multiplex PCR; TCRdb's version includes in-frame clones alone and lacks a portion of them. The table has around 85,000 clones, around 90% seen once. The specimen comprised peripheral blood, sampled 28 days after the second AZD1222 dose. Receptor source: an adult who received the AZD1222 COVID-19 vaccine.

This sequence joins TRBV5-1 and TRBJ1-6; 7 bases agree with TRBD1. The V and J ends lost 5 bases and 7 bases, in that order; junction bases with no gene match: 6. Germline CDR1 is SGHRS and CDR2 is YFSETQ. The CDR3 length is 14 residues. The CDR3 protein is CASSRDSQNSPLHF. The CDR3 DNA sequence: TGCGCCAGCAGTCGGGACAGTCAGAATTCACCCCTCCACTTT. Complete variable domain (other parts from reference TRBV5-1 and TRBJ1-6): KAGVTQTPRYLIKTRGQQVTLSCSPISGHRSVSWYQQTPGQGLQFLFEYFSETQRNKGNFPGRFSGRQFSNSRSEMNVSTLELGDSALYLCASSRDSQNSPLHFGNGTRLTVT.

The chain uses TRBV3-1 (or the pseudogene TRBV3-2) and TRBJ2-7, with no clear D. This CDR3 has 14 amino acids. The germline V gene encodes CDR1 LGHDT and CDR2 YNNKEL (reference sequence). Trimming pared 4 bases from V and 4 bases from J, leaving 14 bases between. Written as DNA, the CDR3 is TGTGCCAGCAGCCCGTTAGGACCTTCGTACGAGCAGTACTTC. Translation: CASSPLGPSYEQYF.

The chain combines TRBV24-1 with TRBJ2-7; maybe TRBD1 (6 bases). Trimming took off 10 bases at V and 2 bases at J, with 14 bases between the two ends. This CDR3 has 13 amino acids. Per the germline V gene, CDR1 is KGHDR and CDR2 is SFDVKD. The CDR3 region is CATADGQTYEQYF. In nucleotides, the CDR3 is TGTGCCACAGCCGATGGACAGACCTACGAGCAGTACTTC.

This clone has just one count. The chain uses TRBV6-5 and TRBJ1-2, with 7 bases identical to TRBD1. Germline V gene sequence: CDR1 MNHEY, CDR2 SVGAGI. Trimming at V came to 2 bases and at J to 2 bases, leaving 5 bases not matched to a gene. The CDR3 loop spans 15 amino acids. CDR3 nucleotides: TGTGCCAGCAGTTACCCACGACAGGGCAACTATGGCTACACCTTC. Protein sequence: CASSYPRQGNYGYTF.

This clone was seen a few times. For the CDR3, the DNA is TGTGCCAGCCAAACAGGTGGAGGCTATGGCTACACCTTC. Amino acid sequence: CASQTGGGYGYTF. The genes are TRBV6-5 and TRBJ1-2; a possible D gene is TRBD1 (5 bases). Germline CDR1 is MNHEY and CDR2 is SVGAGI. The CDR3 has 13 residues. V gave up 8 bases and J gave up 4 bases, with 14 bases separating them.

The chain uses TRBV2 and TRBJ1-5; no definite D call. Trimming took off 2 bases at V and 4 bases at J, with 9 bases between the two ends. The CDR3 extends over 14 amino acids. Germline CDR1 SNHLY, CDR2 FYNNEI. The CDR3 loop is CASSENSGNQPQHF. As DNA, the CDR3 is TGTGCCAGCAGTGAAAATTCGGGAAATCAGCCCCAGCATTTT.

V usage is TRBV6-2 or TRBV6-3 and J usage is TRBJ2-5; the D gene is possibly TRBD2 (5 bases). The CDR3 extends over 14 amino acids. V dropped 0 bases and J dropped 3 bases, with 8 bases sitting between them. From germline, CDR1 is MNHEY and CDR2 SVGEGT. DNA for the CDR3: TGTGCCAGCAGTTACTCTTCCGGGGAAGAGACCCAGTACTTC. Translating gives CASSYSSGEETQYF.

The chain combines TRBV24-1 with TRBJ2-7, with D possibly being TRBD1 (5 bases). Germline assignment: CDR1 KGHDR and CDR2 SFDVKD. This CDR3 region has 11 residues. V lost 9 bases to trimming and J lost 7 bases, with 12 bases between them. The CDR3 reads CATAQGTEQYF. CDR3 nucleotide sequence: TGTGCCACCGCTCAGGGTACTGAGCAGTACTTC.